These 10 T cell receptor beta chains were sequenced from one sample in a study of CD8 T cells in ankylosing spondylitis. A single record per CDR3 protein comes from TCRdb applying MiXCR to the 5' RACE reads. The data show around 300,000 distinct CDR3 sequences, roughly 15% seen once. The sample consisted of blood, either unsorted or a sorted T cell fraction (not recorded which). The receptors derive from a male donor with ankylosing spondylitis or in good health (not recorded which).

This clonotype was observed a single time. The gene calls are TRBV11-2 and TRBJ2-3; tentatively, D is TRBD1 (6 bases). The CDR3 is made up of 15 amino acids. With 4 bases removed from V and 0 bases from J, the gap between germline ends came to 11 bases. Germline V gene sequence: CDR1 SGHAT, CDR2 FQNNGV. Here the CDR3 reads CASSSTGPSTDTQYF. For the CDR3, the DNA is TGTGCCAGCAGCTCCACAGGGCCTAGCACAGATACGCAGTATTTT. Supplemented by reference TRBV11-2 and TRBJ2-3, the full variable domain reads EAGVAQSPRYKIIEKRQSVAFWCNPISGHATLYWYQQILGQGPKLLIQFQNNGVVDDSQLPKDRFSAERLKGVDSTLKIQPAKLEDSAVYLCASSSTGPSTDTQYFGPGTRLTVL.

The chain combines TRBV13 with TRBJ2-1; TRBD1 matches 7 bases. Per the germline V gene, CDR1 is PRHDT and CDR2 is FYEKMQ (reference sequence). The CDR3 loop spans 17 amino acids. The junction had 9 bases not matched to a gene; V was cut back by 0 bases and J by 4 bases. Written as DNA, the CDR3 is TGTGCCAGCAGCTTAGGTGGACAGGCCAAGGGGTACAATGAGCAGTTCTTC. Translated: CASSLGGQAKGYNEQFF.

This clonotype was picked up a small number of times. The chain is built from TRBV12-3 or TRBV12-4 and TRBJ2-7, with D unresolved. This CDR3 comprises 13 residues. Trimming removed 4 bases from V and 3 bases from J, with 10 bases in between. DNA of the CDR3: TGTGCCAGCAGTTCATCCTGGGTCTACGAGCAGTACTTC. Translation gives CASSSSWVYEQYF.

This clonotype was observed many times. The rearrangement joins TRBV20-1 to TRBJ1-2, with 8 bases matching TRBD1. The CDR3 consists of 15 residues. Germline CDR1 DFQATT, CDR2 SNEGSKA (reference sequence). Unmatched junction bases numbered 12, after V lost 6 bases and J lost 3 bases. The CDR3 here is CSASQGAEYYYGYTF. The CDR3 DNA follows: TGCAGTGCCAGCCAGGGGGCAGAGTATTACTATGGCTACACCTTC.

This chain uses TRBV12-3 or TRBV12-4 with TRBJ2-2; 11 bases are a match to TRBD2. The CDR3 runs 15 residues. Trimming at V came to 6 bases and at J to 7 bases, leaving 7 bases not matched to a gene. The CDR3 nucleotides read TGTGCCAGCAGCTGGGGGCTAGCGGGGGGCGGGGAGCTGTTTTTT. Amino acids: CASSWGLAGGGELFF.

In nucleotides, the CDR3 is TGTGCCAGCATGGGGGCAGGGGGGTACACTGAAGCTTTCTTT. It translates to CASMGAGGYTEAFF. The chain carries TRBV27 and TRBJ1-1, with 7 bases that match TRBD1. Germline lookup yields CDR1 MNHEY and CDR2 SMNVEV (reference sequence). This CDR3 region has 14 residues. The trim removed 7 bases at V and 3 bases at J, leaving 8 bases unmatched.

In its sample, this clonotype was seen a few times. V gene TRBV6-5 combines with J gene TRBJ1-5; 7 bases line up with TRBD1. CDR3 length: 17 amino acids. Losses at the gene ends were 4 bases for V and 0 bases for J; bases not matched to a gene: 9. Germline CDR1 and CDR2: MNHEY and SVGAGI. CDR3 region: CASSSSGRGYSNQPQHF. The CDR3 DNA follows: TGTGCCAGCAGTTCCTCCGGCAGGGGGTATAGCAATCAGCCCCAGCATTTT.

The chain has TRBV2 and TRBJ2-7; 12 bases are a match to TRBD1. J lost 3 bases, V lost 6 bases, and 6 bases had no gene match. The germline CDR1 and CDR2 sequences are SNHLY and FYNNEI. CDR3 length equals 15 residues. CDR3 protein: CASRIGTGGHYEQYF. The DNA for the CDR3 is TGTGCCAGCAGAATCGGGACAGGGGGCCACTACGAGCAGTACTTC.

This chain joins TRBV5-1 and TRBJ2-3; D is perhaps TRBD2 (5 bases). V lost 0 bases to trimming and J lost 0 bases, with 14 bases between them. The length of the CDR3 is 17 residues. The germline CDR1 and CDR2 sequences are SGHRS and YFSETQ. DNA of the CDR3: TGCGCCAGCAGCTTGGCCATTGCGGGCACTAGCACAGATACGCAGTATTTT. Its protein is CASSLAIAGTSTDTQYF.

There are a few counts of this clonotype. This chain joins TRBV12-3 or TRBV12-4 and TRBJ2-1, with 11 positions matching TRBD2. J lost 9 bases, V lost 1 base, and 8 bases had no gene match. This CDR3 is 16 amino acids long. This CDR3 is CASSLVRVAGGGEQFF. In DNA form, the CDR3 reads TGTGCCAGCAGTTTAGTGAGGGTAGCGGGAGGGGGTGAGCAGTTCTTC.